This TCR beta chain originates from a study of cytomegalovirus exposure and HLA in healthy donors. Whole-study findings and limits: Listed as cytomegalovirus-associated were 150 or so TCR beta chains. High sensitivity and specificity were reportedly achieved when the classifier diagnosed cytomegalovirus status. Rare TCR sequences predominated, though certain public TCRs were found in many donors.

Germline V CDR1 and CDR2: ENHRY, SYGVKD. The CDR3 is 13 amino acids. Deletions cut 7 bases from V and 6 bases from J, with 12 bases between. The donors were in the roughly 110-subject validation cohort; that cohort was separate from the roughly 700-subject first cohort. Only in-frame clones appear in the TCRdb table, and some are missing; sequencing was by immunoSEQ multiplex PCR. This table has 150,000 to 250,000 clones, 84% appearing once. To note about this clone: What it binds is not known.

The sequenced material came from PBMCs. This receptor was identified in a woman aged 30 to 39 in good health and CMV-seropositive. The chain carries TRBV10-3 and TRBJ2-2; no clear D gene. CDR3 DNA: TGTGCCATCACAGGCCAAACCGCCGGGGAGCTGTTTTTT. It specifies CAITGQTAGELFF.